This TCR beta chain emerged from a study of a mutant IDH1 vaccine in newly diagnosed glioma. Looking at the study overall: Most patients had radiochemotherapy with temozolomide before enrollment; others had one alone.

Indicated time point: baseline, week 1 (first vaccination visit). Documented treatment: pre-vaccination baseline after standard-of-care therapy. Of note for this clone: What it recognizes is unknown.

Using immunoSEQ multiplex PCR, the repertoire was profiled, and TCRdb retains in-frame clones only, with some absent. Seen here are 80,000 to 100,000 clones, around three quarters observed once, and the top ten hold 7.5%. Study outcomes and limitations: Most patients, roughly 92%, showed vaccine-induced immune responses.

Source: PBMCs, taken from a glioma patient treated with radiotherapy, temozolomide or both. The clonotype comes from a man aged 35 to 55 with glioma.

CDR3 loop: CASSRHRGEGYEQYF. As DNA, the CDR3 is TGTGCCAGCAGTAGACACAGGGGGGAAGGCTACGAGCAGTACTTC. This rearrangement joins TRBV6-1 to TRBJ2-7; 8 nucleotides agree with TRBD1. This CDR3 is 15 amino acids long. J gave up 3 bases and V 5 bases, and 9 bases lay outside the gene matches. CDR1 MNHNS and CDR2 SASEGT come from the germline V gene.